The source of this T cell receptor beta chain is a study of somatic mutations in cytotoxic T cells in rheumatoid arthritis. Looking at the study overall: The researchers flow-sorted some T-cell populations stained with V beta antibodies and got nearly 100% purity, and these included V beta1+ cells sequenced for TCRB.

Assay used: immunoSEQ multiplex PCR; TCRdb lists only in-frame clones, some missing. The repertoire holds about 14,000 clones, with approximately 90% as singletons. In regard to this clone: The antigen is not known.

Overall study findings and caveats: Over 20% of CD8+ cells belonged to the largest CD8+ clone in about an eighth of the 65 patients. CD8+ T-cell clonality did not differ significantly between rheumatoid arthritis patients and age-matched healthy controls.

V lost 1 base and J lost 6; bases outside the gene matches: 7. Germline V gene sequence: CDR1 SGHAT, CDR2 FQNNGV. The CDR3 covers 16 residues. Sample: CD4+ T cells sorted from blood. The source of this sequence is a man aged 65 to 79 with rheumatoid arthritis. The rearrangement joins TRBV11-2 to TRBJ2-7, with 12 bases matching TRBD2. This CDR3 reads CASSLGRLAGEGEQYF. The CDR3 region has the DNA TGTGCCAGCAGCTTAGGGCGACTAGCGGGAGAAGGCGAGCAGTACTTC. Together with reference TRBV11-2 and TRBJ2-7, the CDR3 gives the full variable domain: EAGVAQSPRYKIIEKRQSVAFWCNPISGHATLYWYQQILGQGPKLLIQFQNNGVVDDSQLPKDRFSAERLKGVDSTLKIQPAKLEDSAVYLCASSLGRLAGEGEQYFGPGTRLTVT.